This T cell receptor (beta chain) was obtained from a study of identical twins. This CDR3 has 12 residues. Trimming cost V 8 bases and J 4 bases, with 10 bases left between them. Germline CDR1 and CDR2: SGHTA and FQGTGA. TCRdb re-called the 5' RACE reads with MiXCR, one entry per CDR3 protein. The sample lists roughly 720,000 distinct CDR3 sequences; over 15% were seen once. Study observations and caveats: Conclusions were based on cross-sectional statistical analysis, without following the same donors.

Ten or more counts support this clonotype. Its antigen is unidentified. In addition, the sample was reused for a study of T cells expressing NK-cell markers.

This TCR came from a woman between 18 and 29 years old in good health. Sequencing was carried out using PBMCs. The rearrangement links TRBV7-3 to TRBJ2-3; no firm D call. CDR3 protein: CASSPGPDTQYF. CDR3 in DNA: TGTGCCAGCTCACCTGGCCCAGATACGCAGTATTTT. The full variable domain, with the rest looked up from reference TRBV7-3 and TRBJ2-3, is GAGVSQTPSNKVTEKGKYVELRCDPISGHTALYWYRQSLGQGPEFLIYFQGTGAADDSGLPNDRFFAVRPEGSVSTLKIQRTERGDSAVYLCASSPGPDTQYFGPGTRLTVL.